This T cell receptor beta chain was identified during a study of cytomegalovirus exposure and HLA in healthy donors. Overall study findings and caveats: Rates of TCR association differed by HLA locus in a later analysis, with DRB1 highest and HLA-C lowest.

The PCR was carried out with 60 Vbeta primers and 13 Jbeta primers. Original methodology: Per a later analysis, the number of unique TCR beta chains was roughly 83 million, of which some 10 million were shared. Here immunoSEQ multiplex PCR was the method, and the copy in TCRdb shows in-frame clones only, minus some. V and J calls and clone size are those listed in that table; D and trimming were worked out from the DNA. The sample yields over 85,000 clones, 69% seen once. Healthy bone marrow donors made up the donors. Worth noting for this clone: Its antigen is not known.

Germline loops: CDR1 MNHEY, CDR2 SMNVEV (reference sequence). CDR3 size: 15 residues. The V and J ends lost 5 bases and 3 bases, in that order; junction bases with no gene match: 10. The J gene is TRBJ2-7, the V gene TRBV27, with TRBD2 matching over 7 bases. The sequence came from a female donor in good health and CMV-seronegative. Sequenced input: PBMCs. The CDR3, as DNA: TGTGCCAGCAGTCCCCTCCGGGACTACCTCTACGAGCAGTACTTC. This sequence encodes CASSPLRDYLYEQYF.